One and the same sample provided the 11 T cell receptor beta chains below, sequenced in a study of graft-versus-host responses after intestinal transplantation. Only in-frame clones appear in the TCRdb table, and some are missing; sequencing was by immunoSEQ multiplex PCR. In the table there are about 120,000 clones, approximately 96% of which are singletons. These receptors have no known antigen. Sequencing was performed on unstimulated CD8+ T cells sorted from spleen or lymph node cells, taken before intestinal transplant. These receptors were taken from a human donor who received an intestinal transplant.

V and J are TRBV2 and TRBJ1-1, with TRBD1 as a possible D gene (5 bases). Germline CDR1 SNHLY, CDR2 FYNNEI. CDR3 length: 12 residues. V shed 1 base and J shed 6 bases, with 6 bases lying between them. CDR3 amino acids: CASSEGGSEAFF. The CDR3 DNA is TGTGCCAGCAGTGAAGGGGGCTCTGAAGCTTTCTTT.

This sequence joins TRBV21-1 and TRBJ1-2; the D call of TRBD1 is as the table states it, not checked on the DNA. TRBV21-1 is a recognized pseudogene. The CDR3 is made up of 18 amino acids. The CDR3 region is CASSKKRGDRGLSDGYTF. As DNA, the CDR3 is TGTGCCAGCAGCAAAAAAAGAGGTGACAGGGGGCTGAGTGATGGCTACACCTTC.

The V gene is TRBV27, the J gene TRBJ2-5, with a possible D match to TRBD2 (6 bases). The DNA end lines up better with TRBJ2-7; the J call may be wrong. Germline V gene sequence: CDR1 MNHEY, CDR2 SMNVEV (reference sequence). The CDR3 length is 19 residues. The CDR3, as DNA: TGTGCCAGCAGTTTATCTCCAGGGAGGATGATTACCGGCGGGCACGAGCAGTACTTC. Translating gives CASSLSPGRMITGGHEQYF.

The chain is built from TRBV28 and TRBJ1-4; D call uncertain. There are 14 residues in the CDR3. The V gene's germline CDR1 is MDHEN and CDR2 SYDVKM. V was clipped by 1 base and J by 8 bases, with 11 bases between them. The CDR3 DNA reads as TGTGCCAGCAGTTTATTGATGGGTGAGGAAAAACTGTTTTTT. Translation: CASSLLMGEEKLFF.

The chain carries TRBV28 and TRBJ1-1; no reliable D call. With 3 bases removed from V and 5 bases from J, the gap between germline ends came to 13 bases. The CDR3 extends over 14 amino acids. Germline CDR1 reads MDHEN; CDR2 reads SYDVKM. The CDR3 region is CASSLPEGETEAFF. The CDR3 DNA reads as TGTGCCAGCAGTTTGCCGGAAGGAGAAACTGAAGCTTTCTTT.

V gene TRBV5-4 combines with J gene TRBJ2-3; D not resolved. V was clipped by 3 bases and J by 6 bases, with 8 bases between them. CDR3 length: 12 residues. The germline V gene has CDR1 SGHNT and CDR2 YYREEE (reference sequence). CDR3 protein: CASSWISDTQYF. The DNA of the CDR3 is TGTGCCAGCAGCTGGATTTCCGATACGCAGTATTTT.

The chain links TRBV7-3 to TRBJ2-1, with a tentative D call TRBD1 (5 bases). CDR1 and CDR2 from the germline V gene are SGHTA and FQGTGA. The ends were cut back, 2 bases at V and 8 bases at J, with 13 bases in the middle. The CDR3 has 14 amino acids. CDR3 loop: CASSLDGQGYEQFF. The CDR3 DNA sequence: TGTGCCAGCAGCTTAGATGGCCAGGGCTATGAGCAGTTCTTC.

This clone was found once. The chain employs TRBV19 and TRBJ2-1; D may be TRBD1 or TRBD2 (5 bases each). Per germline, CDR1 LNHDA and CDR2 SQIVND (reference sequence). Trimming took 3 bases from V and 3 from J, leaving 12 bases between them. This CDR3 spans 15 amino acids. The CDR3 nucleotides read TGTGCCAGTAGTATTCCGGGGCGGGTCTACAATGAGCAGTTCTTC. Translating it yields CASSIPGRVYNEQFF.

V usage is TRBV6-1 and J usage is TRBJ2-7; D possibly corresponds to TRBD1 (5 bases). The germline CDR1 and CDR2 sequences are MNHNS and SASEGT. The CDR3 is 18 residues long. V lost 1 base, J lost 2 bases, and 21 bases lay in between. CDR3 in amino acids: CASSEGWGPQNRAYEQYF. The CDR3 nucleotides are TGTGCCAGCAGTGAAGGATGGGGCCCACAGAATCGGGCCTACGAGCAGTACTTC.

V gene TRBV4-1 combines with J gene TRBJ2-7; possible D gene TRBD2, 5 bases. Between the trimmed V and J ends, which lost 0 bases and 2 bases, there was a span of 11 bases. The CDR3 runs 15 residues. Germline V gene lookup returns CDR1 MGHRA and CDR2 YSYEKL. CDR3 nucleotides: TGCGCCAGCAGCCAAGATCAGGACTGGCCCTACGAGCAGTACTTC. Translation: CASSQDQDWPYEQYF.

V is TRBV9 and J is TRBJ1-1; D is uncertain. Per the germline V gene, CDR1 is SGDLS and CDR2 is YYNGEE. V shed 4 bases and J shed 1 base, with 8 bases lying between them. The length of the CDR3 is 13 residues. The CDR3 DNA is TGTGCCAGCAGCCCCCCAGGGAACACTGAAGCTTTCTTT. Translation: CASSPPGNTEAFF.